This TCR beta chain came from a study of T cell responses to AZD1222 COVID-19 vaccine. Study findings and constraints: Every sample of the repertoires postdated the peak T cell response. At study baseline, merely six AZD1222 recipients were seropositive. Close to half of all spike-specific TCRs reportedly target regions of the variants that are unmutated.

Measured with immunoSEQ multiplex PCR; TCRdb has only the in-frame clones, and not every one. The table records 150,000 to 200,000 clones, approximately 92% of them present only once. With regard to this clone: Antigen specificity is unknown.

This specimen was peripheral blood, taken on day 0 of AZD1222 vaccination. This clonotype was sampled from an adult in good health.

CDR3 nucleotides: TGTGCCAGCAGCTTCCGGGACAGGGAAGAAGATACGCAGTATTTT. As protein: CASSFRDREEDTQYF. The rearrangement links TRBV5-6 to TRBJ2-3, with 9 bases matching TRBD1. CDR1 and CDR2 from the germline V gene are SGHDT and YYEEEE. The CDR3 consists of 15 residues. The V and J ends lost 2 bases and 5 bases, in that order; junction bases with no gene match: 6. Full variable domain (missing parts from reference TRBV5-6 and TRBJ2-3): DAGVTQSPTHLIKTRGQQVTLRCSPKSGHDTVSWYQQALGQGPQFIFQYYEEEERQRGNFPDRFSGHQFPNYSSELNVNALLLGDSALYLCASSFRDREEDTQYFGPGTRLTVL.